Listed here is a single T cell receptor beta chain. What antigen it recognizes has not been identified. This may be a read error, as it is one base from a much larger clone. The sample is drawn from a study of T cells in Graves' hyperthyroidism and ophthalmopathy (dated by TCRdb to the late 2010s). Turning to the overall study: Peripheral blood was collected at initial diagnosis, before any treatment. To identify TCR V-J signatures that set the groups apart, the researchers used a discovery cohort of about a hundred patients, made up of 40 to 45 with Graves' ophthalmopathy and some 55 with stable Graves' hyperthyroidism. An independent validation cohort of under 20 hyperthyroidism patients and 15 or so patients who later progressed to ophthalmopathy tested prospective prediction of ophthalmopathy. The 100 discovery patients were randomly divided into training and test sets at a 7:3 ratio. The study also compared thyroid tissue and blood T-cell repertoires from five or six Graves' hyperthyroidism patients. After sampling, hyperthyroidism patients received methimazole starting at 30 mg daily, and ophthalmopathy patients received high-dose intravenous methylprednisolone. TCR Vbeta CDR3 sequencing of 130 to 150 peripheral blood samples (under 45 ophthalmopathy, 75 hyperthyroidism and some 17 progressor patients) is reported in the paper.

Amplification of TCR beta CDR3 regions was carried out from RNA transcripts. The first round of RT-PCR for the TCR CDR3 was performed with the HTBI primer set and the Qiagen OneStep RT-PCR kit. Libraries were constructed in a second round of multiplex PCR, after which size selection and purification were carried out. The libraries were sequenced on an Illumina HiSeq2000 using paired-end 100 bp reads. In the paper's pipeline: SOAPnuke was used to process the raw data, removing reads that contained adapters or uncalled bases, had a mean Phred below 15, or lacked an exact match to the constant primer or identifier. High-quality paired reads were merged using COPE v1.2.5, and each unique nucleotide sequence was defined as a clonotype. Clonotypes were aligned to IMGT TRBV, TRBD and TRBJ reference segments using MiTCR v1.1. Only V-J combinations with frequency above 0.0001, covering roughly 99% of repertoires, were analysed. The TCS score was defined as the ratio of F50 (clonal expansion) to E x V (chaos), calculated using BLOSUM62-based TCRdist between CDR3 peptides within each V-J. Welch's t-statistics and random forest reduced around 550 V-J features to 10 to 15, which were used in a naive Bayes classifier (R e1071). The raw public data were reprocessed by TCRdb itself: fastp quality trimming at Q25, MiXCR clonotype calling, in-frame beta chains only. Rows with a matching CDR3 protein are joined into one entry that keeps the most common DNA and genes. V and J calls and clone size were set by TCRdb, not the authors. This sample lists 500,000 to 700,000 distinct CDR3 sequences; approximately 15% were detected once. The biggest ten clones account for around 19% of the sample.

Stable Graves' hyperthyroidism was defined as no progression to ophthalmopathy during 18 months of follow-up. Hyperthyroidism patients were newly diagnosed, had a disease duration of under 2 months, and were aged 18 to 65 years. Patients with uncontrolled infections, other autoimmune diseases, pregnancy or lactation were excluded. Diagnoses were based on clinical symptoms, serum thyroxine and TRAb, thyroid ultrasound and orbital computed tomography. PBMCs were separated from roughly 10 ml of fresh peripheral blood using Ficoll-Paque density gradient centrifugation. Trizol reagent was used to extract total RNA, and RNA quality was then checked on an Agilent 2100 Bioanalyzer. The CDR3, from cysteine to phenylalanine, totals 16 residues. The only DNA kept is the CDR3, 48 bases in frame from the first base. CDR1 SGHVS and CDR2 FQNEAQ were looked up in the germline V gene. General study outcomes and caveats: Most expanded thyroid clonotypes (frequency above 0.001) were also detected in blood, suggesting blood repertoires may reflect thyroid immune responses. No statistical method was used to set the sample size in advance, and investigators knew the group allocation. In validation, the model predicted progression to ophthalmopathy a median of roughly 6.1 months before onset, with 65% to 71% sensitivity and 72.22% specificity. In cross-validation, a model built on a 13 V-J signature told ophthalmopathy apart from stable hyperthyroidism with about 90% sensitivity and about 81% specificity, and in testing the same model reached 80%/75%.

The clonotype comes from a woman under 30 with Graves' hyperthyroidism. The sample taken for sequencing was blood. The rearrangement combines TRBV7-8 with TRBJ2-5; a tentative D match to TRBD1 spans 6 bases. The CDR3 reads as follows: CASSLAPGHRTETPYF. The sequenced DNA: TGTGCCAGCAGCTTGGCACCGGGACACCGGACGGAGACCCCGTACTTC. This CDR3, with the reference TRBV7-8 and TRBJ2-5 proteins standing in past its ends, gives the full variable domain GAGVSQSPRYKVAKRGQDVALRCDPISGHVSLFWYQQALGQGPEFLTYFQNEAQLDKSGLPSDRFFAERPEGSVSTLKIQRTQQEDSAVYLCASSLAPGHRTETPYFGPGTRLLVL.